What follows are 16 T cell receptor beta chains derived from one specimen sequenced in a study of control samples from healthy donors and cancer patients. Only in-frame clones appear in the TCRdb table, and some are missing; sequencing was by immunoSEQ multiplex PCR. The sample lists 100,000 to 150,000 clones; 90% were seen once. The sequenced sample was blood. The receptors derive from a young man in good health.

The chain is built from TRBV4-1 and TRBJ2-2; D is perhaps TRBD1 or TRBD2 (7 bases each). Germline V gene data show CDR1 as MGHRA and CDR2 as YSYEKL. V lost 1 base, J lost 4 bases, and 16 bases lay in between. This CDR3 has 17 residues. The CDR3 loop is CASSQVGGGSFTGELFF. In DNA, the CDR3 is TGCGCCAGCAGCCAAGTGGGAGGGGGCAGTTTCACCGGGGAGCTGTTTTTT.

The gene calls are TRBV6-2 or TRBV6-3 and TRBJ2-1, with D possibly being TRBD1 or TRBD2 (6 bases each). The CDR3 runs to 15 residues. Germline V gives CDR1 MNHEY, CDR2 SVGEGT. V was shortened by 4 bases and J by 7 bases, with 17 bases between the two germline ends. In DNA form, the CDR3 reads TGTGCCAGCAGTTGGGCGGGCCAGGGGAGGAATGAGCAGTTCTTC. This gives the protein CASSWAGQGRNEQFF.

This chain links TRBV29-1 with TRBJ2-5, with TRBD2 as a possible D gene (5 bases). V was trimmed by 3 bases and J by 0 bases, leaving 8 bases between them. CDR1 is SQVTM, CDR2 ANQGSEA, per germline. CDR3 length equals 13 residues. CDR3 sequence reads: CSVDDGNQETQYF. The CDR3 region has the DNA TGCAGCGTTGACGACGGGAACCAAGAGACCCAGTACTTC.

A single count supports this clone. The chain is built from TRBV24-1 and TRBJ2-1; perhaps TRBD1 as D (5 bases). CDR1 and CDR2 from the germline V gene are KGHDR and SFDVKD. V gave up 4 bases and J gave up 8 bases, with 14 bases separating them. The CDR3 sequence is 14 residues long. The CDR3 region has the DNA TGTGCCACCAGTGAATGGCAGGGAACGGATGAGCAGTTCTTC. Translating gives CATSEWQGTDEQFF.

Here the CDR3 reads CASSNSYNEQFF. In DNA, the CDR3 is TGCGCCAGCAGCAACTCCTACAATGAGCAGTTCTTC. This chain connects TRBV5-1 to TRBJ2-1; D ambiguous. The length of the CDR3 is 12 residues. The V and J ends lost 4 bases and 0 bases respectively, with 2 bases between them. Germline lookup yields CDR1 SGHRS and CDR2 YFSETQ.

J is TRBJ1-5 and V is TRBV19; D not resolved. V was clipped by 3 bases and J by 4 bases, with 13 bases between them. CDR3 length: 15 residues. Per the germline V gene, CDR1 is LNHDA and CDR2 is SQIVND (reference sequence). Here the CDR3 DNA reads TGTGCCAGTAGTATCTCCCCCAGAGAAAATCAGCCCCAGCATTTT. As protein: CASSISPRENQPQHF.

The V gene is TRBV19, the J gene TRBJ1-5, with no clear D. V was pared by 3 bases and J by 2 bases, with 5 bases between. Germline CDR1 and CDR2: LNHDA and SQIVND (reference sequence). This CDR3 has 13 residues. CDR3 loop: CASSMAGNQPQHF. In DNA, the CDR3 is TGTGCCAGTAGTATGGCTGGCAATCAGCCCCAGCATTTT.

This clone was picked up a small number of times. The V gene is TRBV21-1, the J gene TRBJ2-7; the table calls TRBD2, which could not be checked here. TRBV21-1 is tagged as a pseudogene. The CDR3 is 17 residues long. CDR3 nucleotide sequence: TGTGCCAGCAGTCTTGGGACTAGCGGGACGGTAATCTACGAGCAGTACGTC. Translated, it gives CASSLGTSGTVIYEQYV.

The chain joins TRBV10-3 to TRBJ1-1; a possible D gene is TRBD1 (5 bases). This CDR3 comprises 16 residues. Looked up from germline, CDR1 is ENHRY and CDR2 is SYGVKD. The V and J ends lost 0 bases and 4 bases respectively, with 15 bases between them. The CDR3 loop reads CAISESNADGGTEAFF. The CDR3 nucleotides read TGTGCCATCAGTGAGTCGAATGCGGATGGGGGCACTGAAGCTTTCTTT.

This chain connects TRBV5-1 to TRBJ2-3; D gene ambiguous. The CDR3 has 15 amino acids. Trimming left V 0 bases short and J 1 base short, with 9 bases between. Germline CDR1 SGHRS, CDR2 YFSETQ. The CDR3 spells CASSLGGRGTDTQYF. CDR3 nucleotide sequence: TGCGCCAGCAGCTTGGGTGGACGAGGCACAGATACGCAGTATTTT. Using reference TRBV5-1 and TRBJ2-3 for the parts outside the CDR3, the full variable domain is KAGVTQTPRYLIKTRGQQVTLSCSPISGHRSVSWYQQTPGQGLQFLFEYFSETQRNKGNFPGRFSGRQFSNSRSEMNVSTLELGDSALYLCASSLGGRGTDTQYFGPGTRLTVL.

V gene TRBV6-5 combines with J gene TRBJ1-5; D gene uncertain. Germline values: CDR1 MNHEY, CDR2 SVGAGI. V lost 6 bases and J 4 bases, leaving 10 bases between the germline ends. The CDR3 is 13 residues long. The CDR3 nucleotides read TGTGCCAGCAGACTTGGCCAGAATCAGCCCCAGCATTTT. Translating it yields CASRLGQNQPQHF.

This chain joins TRBV6-4 and TRBJ2-7; perhaps TRBD1 as D (5 bases). From germline, CDR1 is MRHNA and CDR2 SNTAGT. The CDR3 length is 14 residues. V lost 3 bases to trimming and J lost 2 bases, with 11 bases between them. CDR3: CASSEVDTTYEQYV. In nucleotides, the CDR3 is TGTGCCAGCAGTGAGGTGGACACCACCTACGAGCAGTACGTC.

The chain has TRBV18 and TRBJ2-2; unclear D gene. This CDR3 contains 14 residues. CDR1 KGHSH and CDR2 LQKENI come from the germline V gene. V was pared by 6 bases and J by 0 bases, with 8 bases between. CDR3 nucleotide sequence: TGTGCCAGCTCCCAGACACCGAACACCGGGGAGCTGTTTTTT. Residues: CASSQTPNTGELFF.

The V call is TRBV5-1, the J call TRBJ1-4; D unclear. The CDR3 runs to 17 residues. Germline CDR1 SGHRS, CDR2 YFSETQ. V was clipped by 3 bases and J by 3 bases, with 18 bases between them. The CDR3 spells CASSSWGSGLANEKLFF. The CDR3 region has the DNA TGCGCCAGCAGCTCATGGGGTTCGGGATTGGCTAATGAAAAACTGTTTTTT.

The V gene is TRBV18, the J gene TRBJ1-4; D may be TRBD1 (6 bases). The CDR3 runs 13 residues. CDR1 and CDR2 from the germline V gene are KGHSH and LQKENI. V was clipped by 3 bases and J by 5 bases, with 7 bases between them. DNA for the CDR3: TGTGCCAGCTCACCGGACAGAAATGAAAAACTGTTTTTT. It is translated as CASSPDRNEKLFF.

V usage is TRBV6-1 and J usage is TRBJ2-1; 8 bases fit TRBD2. This CDR3 contains 15 residues. Germline trimming cut 2 bases from V and 4 bases from J; bases unmatched to any gene: 4. Germline V gene sequence: CDR1 MNHNS, CDR2 SASEGT. CDR3 nucleotide sequence: TGTGCCAGCAGTGAACGGGTAGCGGGGTACAATGAGCAGTTCTTC. It yields the protein CASSERVAGYNEQFF.